This entry features one T cell receptor (beta chain) sequence. Its antigen remains unknown. This CDR3 has 15 residues. Looked up from germline, CDR1 is SGDLS and CDR2 is YYNGEE. Trimming pared 3 bases from V and 7 bases from J, leaving 14 bases between. The source of the sample is a study of OX40 agonist ivuxolimab in advanced cancers. Looking at the study overall: Patients received ivuxolimab, an agonistic anti-OX40 (CD134) antibody. The dose of intravenous ivuxolimab that patients received every 2 weeks ranged from 0.01 to 10 mg/kg.

Repertoires were generated with immunoSEQ multiplex PCR, while TCRdb's copy carries only in-frame clones and drops some. Of about 71,000 clones listed, approximately 84% are singletons. Study conclusions and caveats: CD8+ T cells (on average) carried more expanded clones than CD4+ T cells. Patients who responded partially at 0.1-3.0 mg/kg showed clonal expansion ranking among the lowest.

This rearrangement joins TRBV9 to TRBJ1-6, with D unresolved. The sequence was obtained from an adult with an advanced solid tumor such as melanoma, head and neck, liver or kidney cancer. This specimen was CD4+ or CD8+ T cells sorted from blood, taken in a trial of the OX40 agonist ivuxolimab. The DNA of the CDR3 is TGTGCCAGCAGCGCGTCCACGAGTAGGAATTCACCCCTCCACTTT. Translation gives CASSASTSRNSPLHF.